The source of this TCR beta chain is a study of T cell responses to AZD1222 COVID-19 vaccine. Data came from immunoSEQ multiplex PCR; TCRdb stores just in-frame clones and leaves some out. Of over 130,000 clones in the sample, approximately 90% were seen once. The CDR3 covers 15 residues. Germline V lookup: CDR1 LNHNV, CDR2 YYDKDF (reference sequence). Trimming at V came to 5 bases and at J to 2 bases, leaving 6 bases not matched to a gene. This sequence originates from an adult who received the AZD1222 COVID-19 vaccine. V and J are TRBV15 and TRBJ1-2; 9 bases line up with TRBD1. This specimen consisted of peripheral blood, obtained 28 days after the second AZD1222 dose. CDR3 amino acids: CATSATGGSNYGYTF. The CDR3 DNA reads as TGTGCCACCAGCGCCACAGGGGGCAGCAACTATGGCTACACCTTC.